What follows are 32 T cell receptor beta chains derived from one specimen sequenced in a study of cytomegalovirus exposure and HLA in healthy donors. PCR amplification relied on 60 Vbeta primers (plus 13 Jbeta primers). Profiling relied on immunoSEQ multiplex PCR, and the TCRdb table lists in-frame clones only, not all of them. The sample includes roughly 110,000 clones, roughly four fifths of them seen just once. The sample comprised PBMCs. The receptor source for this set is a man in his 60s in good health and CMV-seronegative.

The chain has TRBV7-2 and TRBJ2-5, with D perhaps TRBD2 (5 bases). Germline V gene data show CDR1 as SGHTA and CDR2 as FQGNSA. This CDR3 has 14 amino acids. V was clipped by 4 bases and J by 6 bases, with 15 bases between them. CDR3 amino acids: CASSSAVSGKTQYF. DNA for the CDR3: TGTGCCAGCAGCTCCGCAGTATCGGGAAAGACCCAGTACTTC.

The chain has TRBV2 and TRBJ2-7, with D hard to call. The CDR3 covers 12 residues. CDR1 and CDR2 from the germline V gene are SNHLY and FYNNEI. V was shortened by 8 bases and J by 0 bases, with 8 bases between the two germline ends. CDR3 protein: CASRVFSYEQYV. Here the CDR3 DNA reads TGTGCCAGCCGGGTCTTCTCCTACGAGCAGTACGTC.

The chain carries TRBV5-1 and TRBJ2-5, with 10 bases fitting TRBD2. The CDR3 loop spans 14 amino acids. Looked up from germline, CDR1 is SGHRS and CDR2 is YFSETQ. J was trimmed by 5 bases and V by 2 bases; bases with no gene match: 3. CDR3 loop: CASSLAGGSETQYF. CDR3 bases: TGCGCCAGCAGCTTAGCGGGGGGGAGTGAGACCCAGTACTTC.

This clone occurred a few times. This CDR3 reads CASSERGQGLTEAFF. CDR3 nucleotides: TGTGCCAGCAGTGAAAGAGGACAGGGTCTAACTGAAGCTTTCTTT. The chain joins TRBV2 to TRBJ1-1; 8 bases map to TRBD1. Trimming cost V 2 bases and J 5 bases; bases outside gene matches: 7. The length of the CDR3 is 15 residues. CDR1 SNHLY and CDR2 FYNNEI come from the germline V gene.

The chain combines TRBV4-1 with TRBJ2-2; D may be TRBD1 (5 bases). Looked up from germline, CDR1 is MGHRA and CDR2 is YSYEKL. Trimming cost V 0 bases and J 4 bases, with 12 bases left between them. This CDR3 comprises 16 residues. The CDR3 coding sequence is TGCGCCAGCAGCCAAGATCTAACAGGCTCCACCGGGGAGCTGTTTTTT. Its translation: CASSQDLTGSTGELFF.

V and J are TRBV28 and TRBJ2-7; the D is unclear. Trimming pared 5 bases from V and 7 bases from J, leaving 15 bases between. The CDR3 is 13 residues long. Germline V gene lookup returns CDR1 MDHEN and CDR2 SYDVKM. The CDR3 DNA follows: TGTGCCAGCAGTAACCGGGTCTCTTGGGAGCAGTACGTC. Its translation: CASSNRVSWEQYV.

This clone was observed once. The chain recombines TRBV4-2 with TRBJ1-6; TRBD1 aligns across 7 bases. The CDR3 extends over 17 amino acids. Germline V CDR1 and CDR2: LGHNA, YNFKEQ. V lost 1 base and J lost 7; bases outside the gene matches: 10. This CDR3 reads CASSQVPGTANNSPLHF. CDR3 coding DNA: TGTGCCAGCAGCCAAGTACCCGGGACAGCTAACAATTCACCCCTCCACTTT.

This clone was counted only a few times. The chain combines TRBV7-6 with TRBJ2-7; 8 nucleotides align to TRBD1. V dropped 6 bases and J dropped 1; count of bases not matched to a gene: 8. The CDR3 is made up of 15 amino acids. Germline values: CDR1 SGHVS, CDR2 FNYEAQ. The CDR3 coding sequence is TGTGCCAGCAGTCCCCGACAGGGGCAATCCTACGAGCAGTACTTC. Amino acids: CASSPRQGQSYEQYF.

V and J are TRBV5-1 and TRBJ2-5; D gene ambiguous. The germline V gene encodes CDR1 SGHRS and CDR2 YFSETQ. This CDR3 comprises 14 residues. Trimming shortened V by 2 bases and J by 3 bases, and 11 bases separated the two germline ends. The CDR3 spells CASSLLGSEETQYF. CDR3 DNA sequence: TGCGCCAGCAGCTTATTGGGCAGTGAAGAGACCCAGTACTTC.

In nucleotides, the CDR3 is TGTGCCAGCTCCGCGAACACCGGGGAGCTGTTTTTT. Its translation: CASSANTGELFF. The rearrangement links TRBV18 to TRBJ2-2; D is uncertain. The CDR3 extends over 12 amino acids. Trimming stripped 6 bases from V and 0 bases from J, with 2 bases between. Germline CDR1 is KGHSH and CDR2 is LQKENI.

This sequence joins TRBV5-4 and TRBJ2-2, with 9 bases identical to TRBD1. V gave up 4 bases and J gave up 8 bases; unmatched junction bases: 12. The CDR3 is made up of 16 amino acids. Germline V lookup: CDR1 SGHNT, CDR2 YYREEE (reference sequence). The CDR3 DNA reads TGTGCCAGCAGCCCGGACAGGGGCTCTCGGGTTGGGGAGCTGTTTTTT. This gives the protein CASSPDRGSRVGELFF.

CDR3 DNA sequence: TGCGCCAGCAGCCACGGGGGAACATCACCGAGGGGCTACACCTTC. Amino acid sequence: CASSHGGTSPRGYTF. This chain links TRBV4-3 with TRBJ1-2; tentative D call: TRBD1 (5 bases). Germline V CDR1 and CDR2: LGHNA, YSLEER. The CDR3 spans 15 residues. With 3 bases removed from V and 8 bases from J, the gap between germline ends came to 19 bases.

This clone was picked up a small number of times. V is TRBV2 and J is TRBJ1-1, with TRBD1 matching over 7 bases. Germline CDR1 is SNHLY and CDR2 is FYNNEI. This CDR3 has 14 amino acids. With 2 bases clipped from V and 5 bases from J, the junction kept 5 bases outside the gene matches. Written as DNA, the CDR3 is TGTGCCAGCAGTGAACAGGGGGTGAGGACTGAAGCTTTCTTT. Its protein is CASSEQGVRTEAFF.

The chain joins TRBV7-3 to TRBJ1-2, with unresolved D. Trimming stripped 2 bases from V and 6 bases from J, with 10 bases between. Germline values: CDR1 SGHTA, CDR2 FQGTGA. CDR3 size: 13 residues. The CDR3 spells CASSLEGRDGYTF. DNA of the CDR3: TGTGCCAGCAGCTTAGAGGGCCGCGATGGCTACACCTTC.

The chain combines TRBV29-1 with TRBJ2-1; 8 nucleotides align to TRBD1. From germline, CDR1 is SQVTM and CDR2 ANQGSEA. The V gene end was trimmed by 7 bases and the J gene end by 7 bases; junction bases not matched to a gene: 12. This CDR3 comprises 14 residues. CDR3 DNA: TGCAGCGCTCCGCGGGGCCAGGGGGCTAATGAGCAGTTCTTC. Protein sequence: CSAPRGQGANEQFF.

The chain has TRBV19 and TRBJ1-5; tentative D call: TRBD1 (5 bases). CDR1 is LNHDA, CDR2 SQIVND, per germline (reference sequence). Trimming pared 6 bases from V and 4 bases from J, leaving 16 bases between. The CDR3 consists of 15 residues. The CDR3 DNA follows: TGTGCCAGTAGAACATCGGGGGTAAGGAATCAGCCCCAGCATTTT. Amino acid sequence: CASRTSGVRNQPQHF. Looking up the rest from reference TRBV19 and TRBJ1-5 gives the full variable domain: DGGITQSPKYLFRKEGQNVTLSCEQNLNHDAMYWYRQDPGQGLRLIYYSQIVNDFQKGDIAEGYSVSREKKESFPLTVTSAQKNPTAFYLCASRTSGVRNQPQHFGDGTRLSIL.

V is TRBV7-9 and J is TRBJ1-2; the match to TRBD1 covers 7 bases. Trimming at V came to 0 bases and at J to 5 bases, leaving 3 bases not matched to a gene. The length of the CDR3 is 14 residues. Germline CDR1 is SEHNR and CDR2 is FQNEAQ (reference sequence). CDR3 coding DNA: TGTGCCAGCAGCTTAGCTGGGACAGCGTATGGCTACACCTTC. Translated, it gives CASSLAGTAYGYTF.

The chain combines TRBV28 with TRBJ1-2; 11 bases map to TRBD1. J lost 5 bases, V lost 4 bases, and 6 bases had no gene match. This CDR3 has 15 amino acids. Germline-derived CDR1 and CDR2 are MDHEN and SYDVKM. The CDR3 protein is CASSSPGQGVYGYTF. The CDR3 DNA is TGTGCCAGCAGTTCTCCGGGACAGGGGGTTTATGGCTACACCTTC.

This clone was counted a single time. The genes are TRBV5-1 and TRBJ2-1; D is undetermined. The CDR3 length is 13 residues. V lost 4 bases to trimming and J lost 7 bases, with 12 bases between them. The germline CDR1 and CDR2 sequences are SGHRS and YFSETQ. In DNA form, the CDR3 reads TGCGCCAGCAGCCAACAGTGGTCAAATGAGCAGTTCTTC. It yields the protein CASSQQWSNEQFF.

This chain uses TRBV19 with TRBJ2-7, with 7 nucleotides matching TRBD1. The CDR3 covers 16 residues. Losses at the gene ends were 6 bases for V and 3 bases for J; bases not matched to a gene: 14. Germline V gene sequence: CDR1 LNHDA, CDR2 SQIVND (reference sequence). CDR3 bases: TGTGCCAGTAGGGAAAAGGGTGGACAGGCAAACTACGAGCAGTACTTC. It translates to CASREKGGQANYEQYF.

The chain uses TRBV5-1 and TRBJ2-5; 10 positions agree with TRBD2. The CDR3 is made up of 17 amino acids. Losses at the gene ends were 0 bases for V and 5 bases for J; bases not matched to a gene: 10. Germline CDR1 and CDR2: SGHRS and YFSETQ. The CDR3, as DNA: TGCGCCAGCAGCTTGGTCCCTAGCGGGGGCCGGGGGGAGACCCAGTACTTC. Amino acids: CASSLVPSGGRGETQYF. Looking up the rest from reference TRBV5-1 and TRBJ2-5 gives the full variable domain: KAGVTQTPRYLIKTRGQQVTLSCSPISGHRSVSWYQQTPGQGLQFLFEYFSETQRNKGNFPGRFSGRQFSNSRSEMNVSTLELGDSALYLCASSLVPSGGRGETQYFGPGTRLLVL.

CDR3 bases: TGTGCCTGGAGCGTATCCCGGGACAGGAACACCGGGGAGCTGTTTTTT. Translation gives CAWSVSRDRNTGELFF. The chain has TRBV30 and TRBJ2-2; the match to TRBD1 covers 7 bases. Per the germline V gene, CDR1 is GTSNPN and CDR2 is SVGIG (reference sequence). With 3 bases clipped from V and 1 base from J, the junction kept 8 bases outside the gene matches. The CDR3 has 16 amino acids.

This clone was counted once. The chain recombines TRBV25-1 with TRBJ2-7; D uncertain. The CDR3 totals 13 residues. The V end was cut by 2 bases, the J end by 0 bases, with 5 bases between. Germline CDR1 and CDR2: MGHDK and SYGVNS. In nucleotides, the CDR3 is TGTGCCAGCAGTGAAGAGGTCTCCTACGAGCAGTACTTC. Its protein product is CASSEEVSYEQYF.

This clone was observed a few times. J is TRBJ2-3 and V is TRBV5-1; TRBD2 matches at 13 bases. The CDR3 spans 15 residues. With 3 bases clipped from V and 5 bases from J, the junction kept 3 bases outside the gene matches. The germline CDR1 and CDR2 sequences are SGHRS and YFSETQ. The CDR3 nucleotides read TGCGCCAGCAGCTCCGGGACTAGCGGGGTAGATACGCAGTATTTT. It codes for CASSSGTSGVDTQYF.

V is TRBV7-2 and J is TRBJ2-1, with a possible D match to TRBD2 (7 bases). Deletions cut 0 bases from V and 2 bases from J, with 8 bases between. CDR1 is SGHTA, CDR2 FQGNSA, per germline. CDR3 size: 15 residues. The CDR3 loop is CASSLAGGPYNEQFF. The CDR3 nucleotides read TGTGCCAGCAGCTTAGCGGGGGGGCCCTACAATGAGCAGTTCTTC.

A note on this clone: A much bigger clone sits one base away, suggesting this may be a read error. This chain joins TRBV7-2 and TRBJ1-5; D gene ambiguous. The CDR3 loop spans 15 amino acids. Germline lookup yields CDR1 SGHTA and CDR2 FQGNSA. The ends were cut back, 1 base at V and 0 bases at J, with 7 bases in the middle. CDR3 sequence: CASSLVPGSNQPQHF. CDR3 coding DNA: TGTGCCAGCAGCTTAGTGCCAGGTAGCAATCAGCCCCAGCATTTT.

CDR3 DNA sequence: TGCGCCAGCCTTAGGACAGGAGGTTCACCCCTCCACTTT. It specifies CASLRTGGSPLHF. V usage is TRBV10-2 and J usage is TRBJ1-6; 7 nucleotides match TRBD1. V shed 8 bases and J 9 bases; nucleotides not matched to a gene: 7. Germline lookup yields CDR1 WSHSY and CDR2 SAAADI. CDR3 length equals 13 residues.

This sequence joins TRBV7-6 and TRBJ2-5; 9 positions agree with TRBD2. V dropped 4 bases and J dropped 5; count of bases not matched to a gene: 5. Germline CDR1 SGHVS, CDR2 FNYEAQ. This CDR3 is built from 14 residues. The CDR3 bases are TGTGCCAGCAGCTCCGGCAGCGGGGGGGAGACCCAGTACTTC. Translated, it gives CASSSGSGGETQYF.

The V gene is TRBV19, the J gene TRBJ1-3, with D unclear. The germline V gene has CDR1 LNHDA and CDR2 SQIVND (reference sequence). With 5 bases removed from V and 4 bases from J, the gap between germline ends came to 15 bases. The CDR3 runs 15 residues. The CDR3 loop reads CASSPQSLAGNTIYF. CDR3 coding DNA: TGTGCCAGTAGTCCACAGAGTTTAGCGGGAAACACCATATATTTT.

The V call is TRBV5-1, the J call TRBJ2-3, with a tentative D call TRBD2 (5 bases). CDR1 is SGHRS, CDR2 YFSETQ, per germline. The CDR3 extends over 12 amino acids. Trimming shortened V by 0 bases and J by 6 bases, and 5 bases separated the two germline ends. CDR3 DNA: TGCGCCAGCAGCTTGGCGGGGGATACGCAGTATTTT. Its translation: CASSLAGDTQYF.

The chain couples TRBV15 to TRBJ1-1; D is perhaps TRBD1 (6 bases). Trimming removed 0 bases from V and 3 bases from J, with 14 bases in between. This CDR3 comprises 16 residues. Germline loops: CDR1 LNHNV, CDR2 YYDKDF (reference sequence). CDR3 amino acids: CATSRDRTGTYTEAFF. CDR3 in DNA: TGTGCCACCAGCAGAGATAGAACAGGGACATACACTGAAGCTTTCTTT.

The CDR3 loop is CASSERQNTEAFF. The CDR3 DNA is TGTGCCAGCAGTGAAAGACAGAACACTGAAGCTTTCTTT. This chain connects TRBV2 to TRBJ1-1; no reliable D call. The germline CDR1 and CDR2 sequences are SNHLY and FYNNEI. With 2 bases removed from V and 1 base from J, the gap between germline ends came to 5 bases. CDR3 size: 13 residues.